Below, 25 T cell receptor beta chains from the same sample are listed, as sequenced in a study of blood T cell repertoires in COVID-19. The method was immunoSEQ multiplex PCR; TCRdb's version includes in-frame clones alone and lacks a portion of them. The sample contains 72,000 or so clones, 90% of which appear only once. The sequenced material came from peripheral blood. The receptors originated from a woman at least 80 years old with acute or convalescent COVID-19.

J is TRBJ1-5 and V is TRBV24-1; 11 bases match TRBD1. CDR1 is KGHDR and CDR2 is SFDVKD in the germline V gene. This CDR3 has 15 residues. V shed 7 bases, J shed 2 bases, and the junction held 3 bases outside the gene matches. Here the CDR3 DNA reads TGTGCCACCAGGGGGACAGGGGGTGGCAATCAGCCCCAGCATTTT. This sequence encodes CATRGTGGGNQPQHF.

This clone came up a few times. The J gene is TRBJ1-1, the V gene TRBV11-2; D ambiguous. Between the trimmed V and J ends, which lost 2 bases and 4 bases, there was a span of 5 bases. This CDR3 region has 12 residues. Germline CDR1 reads SGHAT; CDR2 reads FQNNGV. CDR3 loop: CASSLRSTEAFF. The CDR3 DNA follows: TGTGCCAGCAGCTTAAGGAGCACTGAAGCTTTCTTT.

V is TRBV24-1 and J is TRBJ1-2, with D perhaps matching TRBD1 (5 bases). Germline-derived CDR1 and CDR2 are KGHDR and SFDVKD. The CDR3 has 13 amino acids. V lost 2 bases to trimming and J lost 5 bases, with 8 bases between them. In DNA form, the CDR3 reads TGTGCCACCAGTGATTGGGGCGGTTATGGCTACACCTTC. Translated: CATSDWGGYGYTF.

The chain joins TRBV3-1 (or the pseudogene TRBV3-2) to TRBJ2-7; TRBD2 is a possible D gene (5 bases). CDR3 size: 15 residues. V was clipped by 6 bases and J by 0 bases, with 15 bases between them. Germline loops: CDR1 LGHDT, CDR2 YNNKEL (reference sequence). The CDR3 DNA reads as TGTGCCAGCAGTCTGAGGACTGGGAGCTCCTACGAGCAGTACTTC. It encodes CASSLRTGSSYEQYF.

This chain uses TRBV5-4 with TRBJ2-2; 9 positions agree with TRBD1. CDR3 size: 15 residues. V lost 0 bases, J lost 7 bases, and 4 bases stayed unmatched. From germline, CDR1 is SGHNT and CDR2 YYREEE (reference sequence). CDR3 DNA sequence: TGTGCCAGCAGCTTGGGACAGGGGGAGGTCGGGGAGCTGTTTTTT. Translation: CASSLGQGEVGELFF.

The rearrangement links TRBV5-1 to TRBJ1-1; TRBD1 matches at 7 bases. CDR1 and CDR2 from the germline V gene are SGHRS and YFSETQ. The V segment lost 1 base and the J segment 5 bases; nucleotides outside the gene matches: 8. This CDR3 region has 15 residues. The CDR3, as DNA: TGCGCCAGCAGCTTGAGGGCAGGGGGTTATACTGAAGCTTTCTTT. Translated: CASSLRAGGYTEAFF.

The V call is TRBV6-6, the J call TRBJ2-2; 9 positions agree with TRBD1. J gave up 5 bases and V 5 bases, and 6 bases lay outside the gene matches. From germline, CDR1 is MNHNY and CDR2 SVGAGI (reference sequence). This CDR3 comprises 15 residues. Written as DNA, the CDR3 is TGTGCCAGCAGTGCCCCGGACAGGGGAACCGGGGAGCTGTTTTTT. It encodes CASSAPDRGTGELFF.

The rearrangement uses TRBV25-1 and TRBJ1-6; no clear D gene. CDR1 is MGHDK and CDR2 is SYGVNS in the germline V gene. The CDR3 sequence is 15 residues long. Between the trimmed V and J ends, which lost 0 bases and 5 bases, there was a span of 8 bases. The CDR3 nucleotides read TGTGCCAGCAGTGAATACAGTGATGATAATTCACCCCTCCACTTT. Its translation: CASSEYSDDNSPLHF.

The chain uses TRBV3-1 (or the pseudogene TRBV3-2) and TRBJ1-1; D unresolved. Germline V CDR1 and CDR2: LGHDT, YNNKEL (reference sequence). There are 14 residues in the CDR3. Trimming took 3 bases from V and 0 from J, leaving 8 bases between them. CDR3 sequence (DNA): TGTGCCAGCAGCCACAGGCAACTGAACACTGAAGCTTTCTTT. Protein sequence: CASSHRQLNTEAFF.

This clone was seen just once. The chain has TRBV4-1 and TRBJ2-5; 9 bases align to TRBD1. The CDR3 is 14 residues long. V lost 5 bases and J lost 3; bases outside the gene matches: 4. Germline loops: CDR1 MGHRA, CDR2 YSYEKL. The CDR3 region is CASSNRDREETQYF. The CDR3 DNA is TGCGCCAGCAGCAACCGGGACAGGGAAGAGACCCAGTACTTC.

The chain carries TRBV6-5 and TRBJ2-3, with D possibly matching TRBD1 (6 bases). Germline CDR1 MNHEY, CDR2 SVGAGI. CDR3 length: 14 residues. Trimming left V 7 bases short and J 1 base short, with 12 bases between. CDR3 sequence (DNA): TGTGCCAGCAACCGACAGGTGGGCACAGATACGCAGTATTTT. This codes for CASNRQVGTDTQYF.

The genes are TRBV7-9 and TRBJ2-6, with 9 bases fitting TRBD2. V was pared by 5 bases and J by 0 bases, with 5 bases of the junction left unmatched. The CDR3 totals 17 residues. Looked up from germline, CDR1 is SEHNR and CDR2 is FQNEAQ (reference sequence). The CDR3: CASSTLAGFSGANVLTF. The CDR3 DNA is TGTGCCAGCAGCACGCTAGCGGGATTCTCTGGGGCCAACGTCCTGACTTTC.

The V gene is TRBV7-9, the J gene TRBJ2-7; a weak D match, TRBD1 (5 bases). CDR1 and CDR2 (germline): SEHNR, FQNEAQ (reference sequence). This CDR3 is built from 12 residues. V dropped 10 bases and J dropped 2 bases, with 12 bases sitting between them. DNA for the CDR3: TGTGCCACAGGACATCTAGCCTACGAGCAGTACTTC. It encodes CATGHLAYEQYF.

The chain links TRBV29-1 to TRBJ2-7; D not certain. CDR3 length: 13 amino acids. Germline V gene data show CDR1 as SQVTM and CDR2 as ANQGSEA. V shed 0 bases and J shed 4 bases, with 10 bases lying between them. Here the CDR3 DNA reads TGCAGCGTTGAAGATCCAGGAAAATACGAGCAGTACTTC. This sequence encodes CSVEDPGKYEQYF.

The chain combines TRBV7-2 with TRBJ2-7; the match to TRBD1 covers 9 bases. The ends lost 5 bases at V and 3 bases at J; junction bases unmatched: 8. This CDR3 has 15 residues. The V gene's germline CDR1 is SGHTA and CDR2 FQGNSA. The CDR3 here is CASSPALGQGYEQYF. Written as DNA, the CDR3 is TGTGCCAGCAGCCCGGCCTTGGGACAGGGCTACGAGCAGTACTTC.

The chain carries TRBV9 and TRBJ1-4, with 7 positions matching TRBD1. The germline CDR1 and CDR2 sequences are SGDLS and YYNGEE. This CDR3 region has 15 residues. The trim removed 3 bases at V and 7 bases at J, leaving 9 bases unmatched. CDR3 protein: CASSEQQGWSEKLFF. The CDR3 nucleotides are TGTGCCAGCAGCGAACAACAGGGGTGGAGTGAAAAACTGTTTTTT.

The gene calls are TRBV7-7 and TRBJ1-3, with TRBD1 as a possible D gene (5 bases). Germline-derived CDR1 and CDR2 are SSHAT and FNYEAQ (reference sequence). V was shortened by 0 bases and J by 4 bases, with 10 bases between the two germline ends. CDR3 length equals 15 residues. Written as DNA, the CDR3 is TGTGCCAGCAGCTTAGCAACAGGAGAAGGAAACACCATATATTTT. It yields the protein CASSLATGEGNTIYF.

The chain combines TRBV7-9 with TRBJ1-1, with D perhaps TRBD1 (5 bases). Trimming took 5 bases from V and 5 from J, leaving 12 bases between them. CDR1 and CDR2 (germline): SEHNR, FQNEAQ (reference sequence). This CDR3 spans 13 amino acids. CDR3 in DNA: TGTGCCAGCAGCCTAAAGGGGCGAACTGAAGCTTTCTTT. Encoded protein: CASSLKGRTEAFF. Together with reference TRBV7-9 and TRBJ1-1, the CDR3 gives the full variable domain: DTGVSQNPRHKITKRGQNVTFRCDPISEHNRLYWYRQTLGQGPEFLTYFQNEAQLEKSRLLSDRFSAERPKGSFSTLEIQRTEQGDSAMYLCASSLKGRTEAFFGQGTRLTVV.

The V call is TRBV29-1, the J call TRBJ1-1; TRBD1 agrees at 8 bases. The germline CDR1 and CDR2 sequences are SQVTM and ANQGSEA. J gave up 4 bases and V 5 bases, and 6 bases lay outside the gene matches. The CDR3 totals 13 residues. The CDR3 protein is CSVSQGEGTEAFF. CDR3 nucleotides: TGCAGCGTTTCACAGGGGGAGGGCACTGAAGCTTTCTTT. The full variable domain, completed using reference TRBV29-1 and TRBJ1-1, is SAVISQKPSRDICQRGTSLTIQCQVDSQVTMMFWYRQQPGQSLTLIATANQGSEATYESGFVIDKFPISRPNLTFSTLTVSNMSPEDSSIYLCSVSQGEGTEAFFGQGTRLTVV.

The J gene is TRBJ1-2, the V gene TRBV5-8; D gene uncertain. CDR1 SGHTS and CDR2 YDEGEE come from the germline V gene. V lost 0 bases, J lost 4 bases, and 7 bases lay in between. The CDR3 is 13 residues long. The CDR3 sequence is CASSLATVYGYTF. For the CDR3, the DNA is TGTGCCAGCAGCTTGGCCACAGTCTATGGCTACACCTTC.

The genes are TRBV15 and TRBJ1-4; TRBD1 is a possible D gene (6 bases). There are 15 residues in the CDR3. Trimming left V 0 bases short and J 8 bases short, with 13 bases between. Looked up from germline, CDR1 is LNHNV and CDR2 is YYDKDF (reference sequence). The CDR3 reads CATSRDPGRGEKLFF. The CDR3 DNA reads TGTGCCACCAGCAGAGACCCCGGGAGGGGGGAAAAACTGTTTTTT. The full variable domain, in which reference TRBV15 and TRBJ1-4 provide the parts outside the CDR3, is DAMVIQNPRYQVTQFGKPVTLSCSQTLNHNVMYWYQQKSSQAPKLLFHYYDKDFNNEADTPDNFQSRRPNTSFCFLDIRSPGLGDTAMYLCATSRDPGRGEKLFFGSGTQLSVL.

CDR3 sequence reads: CASSYSDSVRNSPLHF. CDR3 nucleotides: TGTGCCAGCAGTTACTCGGACAGCGTGAGGAATTCACCCCTCCACTTT. J is TRBJ1-6 and V is TRBV6-5, with a weak D call TRBD1 (6 bases). The CDR3 spans 16 residues. Germline loops: CDR1 MNHEY, CDR2 SVGAGI. V shed 0 bases and J shed 7 bases, with 13 bases lying between them.

This chain connects TRBV7-2 to TRBJ1-5; TRBD1 agrees at 10 bases. The CDR3 sequence is 18 residues long. CDR1 SGHTA and CDR2 FQGNSA come from the germline V gene. V was clipped by 1 base and J by 4 bases; unmatched bases: 10. The CDR3, as DNA: TGTGCCAGCAGCTTAGGGACAGGGGGAATTACCGATAATCAGCCCCAGCATTTT. Encoded protein: CASSLGTGGITDNQPQHF.

The J gene is TRBJ1-1, the V gene TRBV15, with D possibly TRBD1 on 5 matching bases. Trimming removed 0 bases from V and 11 bases from J, with 13 bases in between. This CDR3 region has 13 residues. Germline-derived CDR1 and CDR2 are LNHNV and YYDKDF (reference sequence). The CDR3, as DNA: TGTGCCACCAGCAGAGATCAAAGGGGCAGGGCTTTCTTT. It specifies CATSRDQRGRAFF.

The CDR3 sequence: CASSSTSGRARGETQYF. The CDR3 nucleotides read TGTGCCAGCAGTTCCACTAGCGGGAGGGCCCGCGGAGAGACCCAGTACTTC. The chain couples TRBV27 to TRBJ2-5; 13 bases are a match to TRBD2. The CDR3 runs 17 residues. Per the germline V gene, CDR1 is MNHEY and CDR2 is SMNVEV (reference sequence). The V gene end was trimmed by 4 bases and the J gene end by 4 bases; junction bases not matched to a gene: 9.